These T cell receptor beta chains were read from a single sample in a study of cytotoxic CD8 clonotypes in ibrutinib-treated CLL. Measured with immunoSEQ multiplex PCR; TCRdb has only the in-frame clones, and not every one. The table has under 200,000 clones, about 80% seen once. Source: PBMCs, taken after 12 months of ibrutinib treatment. These receptors originate from a human donor with chronic lymphocytic leukemia. Each CDR3 is given with its conserved first and last residue. The D gene is left open where the match is weak.

len: 12
v_gene: TRBV28
d_gene: -
CDR3aa: CASSLPTSKAFF

len: 12
v_gene: TRBV5-8
d_gene: -
CDR3aa: CASSPRADKLFF

len: 15
v_gene: TRBV7-8
d_gene: -
CDR3aa: CASSLREGEAHGYTF

len: 16
v_gene: TRBV28
d_gene: -
CDR3aa: CASSPRGHSGANVLTF

len: 17
v_gene: TRBV7-8
d_gene: -
CDR3aa: CASSLGDGGGIIETQYF

len: 16
v_gene: TRBV27
d_gene: -
CDR3aa: CASSSTSWGLNTEAFF

len: 18
v_gene: TRBV27
d_gene: -
CDR3aa: CASSFRGREGMGNQPQHF

len: 13
v_gene: TRBV7-2
d_gene: -
CDR3aa: CASSEEYGRPQHF

len: 14
v_gene: TRBV28
d_gene: TRBD1
CDR3aa: CASIGDREPIGQYF

len: 11
v_gene: TRBV18
d_gene: -
CDR3aa: CASSLTNEQFF

len: 15
v_gene: TRBV6-5
d_gene: -
CDR3aa: CASSYVRVNTGELFF

len: 15
v_gene: TRBV5-1
d_gene: -
CDR3aa: CASSFQGLISYEQYF

len: 14
v_gene: TRBV25-1
d_gene: TRBD1
CDR3aa: CASSADRGNTEAFF

len: 15
v_gene: TRBV6-5
d_gene: TRBD1
CDR3aa: CASSLRGQAKNIQYF

len: 16
v_gene: TRBV5-4
d_gene: TRBD2
CDR3aa: CASSGGLAGERYEQYF

len: 18
v_gene: TRBV7-9
d_gene: -
CDR3aa: CASSPNGAGPTRVETQYF

len: 16
v_gene: TRBV7-2
d_gene: -
CDR3aa: CASSDRGDSRTGELFF

len: 15
v_gene: TRBV19
d_gene: -
CDR3aa: CASSTPGDGLYGYTF

len: 14
v_gene: TRBV10-3
d_gene: -
CDR3aa: CAISDSRANYGYTF

len: 13
v_gene: TRBV6-5
d_gene: -
CDR3aa: CASSDSDSYEQYF

len: 14
v_gene: TRBV7-2
d_gene: -
CDR3aa: CASSSGTSGNTIYF

len: 17
v_gene: TRBV19
d_gene: TRBD2
CDR3aa: CASSIASSGGNHNEQFF

len: 16
v_gene: TRBV5-6
d_gene: -
CDR3aa: CASSVTVLLAKNIQYF

len: 13
v_gene: TRBV7-2
d_gene: -
CDR3aa: CASSPQHPYEQYF

len: 17
v_gene: TRBV19
d_gene: TRBD2
CDR3aa: CASKNFGLAGGGDTQYF

len: 12
v_gene: TRBV28
d_gene: -
CDR3aa: CATPGTSGGYTF

len: 16
v_gene: TRBV5-1
d_gene: TRBD1
CDR3aa: CASSEGQGGTFDGYTF

len: 15
v_gene: TRBV2
d_gene: TRBD1
CDR3aa: CASSEAGTGEGSQYF

len: 17
v_gene: TRBV28
d_gene: -
CDR3aa: CASSGASAGRTNTEAFF

len: 12
v_gene: TRBV28
d_gene: -
CDR3aa: CASSSGAYGYTF

len: 15
v_gene: TRBV19
d_gene: TRBD2
CDR3aa: CASSPGTSGTYEQYF